This TCR beta chain was captured in a study of OX40 agonist ivuxolimab in advanced cancers. In the study overall: Each patient was given ivuxolimab into a vein every 2 weeks, at 0.01 to 10 mg/kg. Three patients got partial responses; one had hepatocellular carcinoma and two had cutaneous melanoma. Overall study results and limits: The study observed clonal expansion of CD4+ and CD8+ blood T cells by week 6 at 0.1 to 3.0 mg/kg.

The table came from immunoSEQ multiplex PCR; TCRdb's copy has only in-frame clones and leaves some out. The sample holds approximately 59,000 clones, around 90% seen once. With regard to this clone: Its antigen is undetermined. Other DNA sequences of this sample code for an identical CDR3.

Germline V gene lookup returns CDR1 KGHSH and CDR2 LQKENI. The V and J ends lost 5 bases and 2 bases respectively, with 9 bases between them. The CDR3 extends over 13 amino acids. The V and J genes are TRBV18 and TRBJ1-1; no reliable D call. Source: CD4+ or CD8+ T cells sorted from blood, taken in a trial of the OX40 agonist ivuxolimab. This clonotype was sampled from an adult with an advanced solid tumor such as melanoma, head and neck, liver or kidney cancer. In DNA form, the CDR3 reads TGTGCCAGCTCATCAACACAAAACACTGAAGCTTTCTTT. It translates to CASSSTQNTEAFF.